The 12 T cell receptor beta chains below all came from one sample that was sequenced in a study of blood T cell repertoires in COVID-19. Clones were sequenced by immunoSEQ multiplex PCR, and TCRdb holds only the in-frame ones, with some missing. The sample has 250,000 to 300,000 clones; about 90% are singletons. Sequences were obtained from peripheral blood. These receptors came from a woman aged 55-75 years with COVID-19, enrolled during active disease.

The rearrangement links TRBV7-6 to TRBJ1-5, with D maybe TRBD1 (5 bases). Germline lookup yields CDR1 SGHVS and CDR2 FNYEAQ. This CDR3 spans 18 amino acids. V lost 3 bases and J 0 bases, leaving 18 bases between the germline ends. In nucleotides, the CDR3 is TGTGCCAGCAGCTTTCCCCCCACCCGACAGTATAGCAATCAGCCCCAGCATTTT. It yields the protein CASSFPPTRQYSNQPQHF.

CDR3 DNA sequence: TGTGCCAGCATAGGTGTAACAGGTCGATCCTACAATGAGCAGTTCTTC. Protein product: CASIGVTGRSYNEQFF. The chain joins TRBV27 to TRBJ2-1, with D perhaps TRBD1 (5 bases). V was cut by 7 bases and J by 1 base, with 17 bases left in between. Germline V gene data show CDR1 as MNHEY and CDR2 as SMNVEV (reference sequence). The CDR3 extends over 16 amino acids.

The chain recombines TRBV7-3 with TRBJ2-2; no clear D. The germline V gene has CDR1 SGHTA and CDR2 FQGTGA. The CDR3 is 15 residues long. The V and J ends lost 1 base and 4 bases respectively, with 10 bases between them. The CDR3 bases are TGTGCCAGCAGCTTAAGAGCGCCGGGCACCGGGGAGCTGTTTTTT. It translates to CASSLRAPGTGELFF.

This clone was seen once. The chain joins TRBV11-2 to TRBJ2-7, with TRBD1 identical over 8 bases. Germline CDR1 reads SGHAT; CDR2 reads FQNNGV. Trimming took 4 bases from V and 1 from J; bases not matched to a gene: 6. The CDR3 covers 15 residues. The CDR3 loop is CASSSDRDRSYEQYF. CDR3 nucleotide sequence: TGTGCCAGCAGCTCGGACAGGGATAGATCCTACGAGCAGTACTTC.

The rearrangement links TRBV9 to TRBJ1-3; a possible D gene is TRBD1 (5 bases). V was trimmed by 0 bases and J by 3 bases, leaving 10 bases between them. The CDR3 is 15 residues long. Germline V gene sequence: CDR1 SGDLS, CDR2 YYNGEE. For the CDR3, the DNA is TGTGCCAGCAGCGTAGGACAGTTCTATGGAAACACCATATATTTT. Translation gives CASSVGQFYGNTIYF.

The CDR3 nucleotides are TGCGCCAGCAAAGGTTCGGGAGAAAAACTGTTTTTT. Translating it yields CASKGSGEKLFF. This chain joins TRBV5-1 and TRBJ1-4, with D hard to call. CDR3 length: 12 amino acids. Germline V gene sequence: CDR1 SGHRS, CDR2 YFSETQ. Trimming pared 6 bases from V and 8 bases from J, leaving 11 bases between.

The CDR3 DNA reads as TGCGCCAGCAGCTTGGGGGCGGGATTCGGCGAGCAGTACTTC. Translated: CASSLGAGFGEQYF. The V gene is TRBV5-1, the J gene TRBJ2-7; weak D call: TRBD2 (6 bases). The CDR3 loop spans 14 amino acids. V lost 0 bases and J 6 bases, leaving 13 bases between the germline ends. Germline loops: CDR1 SGHRS, CDR2 YFSETQ.

This sequence joins TRBV15 and TRBJ2-2, with 9 bases lining up with TRBD2. Trimming took 3 bases from V and 3 from J; bases not matched to a gene: 5. Germline V gene lookup returns CDR1 LNHNV and CDR2 YYDKDF (reference sequence). This CDR3 has 16 amino acids. This chain's CDR3 is CATSRRAGGYTGELFF. CDR3 nucleotide sequence: TGTGCCACCAGCAGGAGAGCGGGGGGTTACACCGGGGAGCTGTTTTTT.

For the CDR3, the DNA is TGTGCCTGGAGTGCCACGCGGCAGCCCCAGCATTTT. It translates to CAWSATRQPQHF. This rearrangement joins TRBV30 to TRBJ1-5; D gene ambiguous. V was pared by 1 base and J by 7 bases, with 8 bases between. Per germline, CDR1 GTSNPN and CDR2 SVGIG (reference sequence). This CDR3 is built from 12 residues. The whole variable domain, remainder taken from reference TRBV30 and TRBJ1-5, is SQTIHQWPATLVQPVGSPLSLECTVEGTSNPNLYWYRQAAGRGLQLLFYSVGIGQISSEVPQNLSASRPQDRQFILSSKKLLLSDSGFYLCAWSATRQPQHFGDGTRLSIL.

This clone was observed a single time. This chain links TRBV6-5 with TRBJ1-2; 7 nucleotides line up with TRBD1. Germline CDR1 MNHEY, CDR2 SVGAGI. The CDR3 is 12 amino acids. V dropped 10 bases and J dropped 2; count of bases not matched to a gene: 4. This chain's CDR3 is CATLQGNYGYTF. The CDR3 nucleotides read TGTGCCACCCTACAGGGGAACTATGGCTACACCTTC.

This clone was observed once. The chain carries TRBV19 and TRBJ1-5; 7 bases are a match to TRBD1. The ends lost 6 bases at V and 3 bases at J; junction bases unmatched: 11. The germline V gene encodes CDR1 LNHDA and CDR2 SQIVND (reference sequence). The CDR3 loop spans 16 amino acids. The chain's CDR3 is CASRPRGTDFNQPQHF. CDR3 DNA sequence: TGTGCCAGTAGGCCACGGGGGACAGATTTCAATCAGCCCCAGCATTTT.

The chain joins TRBV20-1 to TRBJ1-6; D uncertain. This CDR3 contains 14 residues. Germline V CDR1 and CDR2: DFQATT, SNEGSKA (reference sequence). V was pared by 3 bases and J by 6 bases, with 12 bases between. CDR3 in DNA: TGCAGTGCTAGTCAGTGGCAGGTTAATTCACCCCTCCACTTT. Translated: CSASQWQVNSPLHF.